This note documents a single T cell receptor (beta chain) sequence. Investigators prepared the TCR beta libraries by applying iRepertoire HTBI primers and Arm-PCR of CDR3 regions. Original analysis: Identification of gene segments yielded 60 or so TRBV and 13 to 15 TRBJ across samples. TCRdb re-derived calls from the multiplex PCR reads in MiXCR, one entry per CDR3 protein. These V and J calls are TCRdb output, not the study's own analysis. The sample lists fewer than 350,000 distinct CDR3 sequences; about 20% were seen once. Germline CDR1 is SGHRS and CDR2 is YFSETQ. J was trimmed by 3 bases and V by 3 bases; bases with no gene match: 8. The CDR3 extends over 16 amino acids. This entry is derived from a study of regulatory T cells in long-lasting Graves disease. Time point specified: newly diagnosed GD, antithyroid drugs for less than 3 months. From RNA extracted from PBMCs, the TCR library was made.

Sequencing used peripheral blood mononuclear cells (PBMCs), obtained at new diagnosis, from a patient treated with antithyroid drugs. The source is a female donor with Graves disease. The chain has TRBV5-1 and TRBJ2-2, with 7 bases aligning to TRBD2. Here the CDR3 reads CASSSLAVWDTGELFF. In nucleotides, the CDR3 is TGCGCCAGCAGCTCCCTAGCGGTTTGGGACACCGGGGAGCTGTTTTTT.